These 13 T cell receptor beta chains share one sample of origin, sequenced in a study of T cell responses to AZD1222 COVID-19 vaccine. Assay used: immunoSEQ multiplex PCR; TCRdb lists only in-frame clones, some missing. The sample includes roughly 150,000 clones, around nine tenths of them seen just once. This sample comprised peripheral blood, obtained on day 0 of AZD1222 vaccination. These receptors were collected from an adult in good health.

The J gene is TRBJ2-3, the V gene TRBV7-6, with TRBD2 matching over 7 bases. Germline V lookup: CDR1 SGHVS, CDR2 FNYEAQ. Trimming cost V 2 bases and J 3 bases; bases outside gene matches: 8. This CDR3 is 16 amino acids long. CDR3 bases: TGTGCCAGCAGCTTATTGGCTAGCGGTTCAACAGATACGCAGTATTTT. This translates into CASSLLASGSTDTQYF.

V gene TRBV28 combines with J gene TRBJ2-2, with TRBD2 matching over 10 bases. The CDR3 covers 15 residues. V shed 6 bases, J shed 4 bases, and the junction held 5 bases outside the gene matches. CDR1 is MDHEN and CDR2 is SYDVKM in the germline V gene. CDR3 in DNA: TGTGCCAGCAGGCTAGCGGGAGTATTCACCGGGGAGCTGTTTTTT. Translated, it gives CASRLAGVFTGELFF.

The CDR3 nucleotides are TGTGCCAGCAGCTTGGAAGGGAGCTCCTACAATGAGCAGTTCTTC. Protein: CASSLEGSSYNEQFF. J is TRBJ2-1 and V is TRBV5-4; TRBD2 is a possible D gene (5 bases). This CDR3 spans 15 amino acids. The germline V gene encodes CDR1 SGHNT and CDR2 YYREEE (reference sequence). Trimming removed 0 bases at V and 0 bases at J, with 7 bases between.

The rearrangement links TRBV6-5 to TRBJ1-5; D might be TRBD1 (5 bases). Germline V gene sequence: CDR1 MNHEY, CDR2 SVGAGI. Between the trimmed V and J ends, which lost 9 bases and 1 base, there was a span of 16 bases. The CDR3 totals 15 residues. The CDR3 is CASSIQGGSNQPQHF. The CDR3 coding sequence is TGTGCCAGTTCGATCCAGGGAGGGAGCAATCAGCCCCAGCATTTT.

CDR3 coding DNA: TGTGCCAGCAGCTTAGCGTTGGTCACTAACTATGGCTACACCTTC. Protein sequence: CASSLALVTNYGYTF. The chain employs TRBV7-2 and TRBJ1-2; D remains ambiguous. The germline CDR1 and CDR2 sequences are SGHTA and FQGNSA. The CDR3 consists of 15 residues. Trimming cost V 0 bases and J 0 bases, with 8 bases left between them.

This clone is a singleton in its sample. The chain links TRBV19 to TRBJ1-5; D might be TRBD1 (5 bases). The CDR3 runs to 15 residues. Germline values: CDR1 LNHDA, CDR2 SQIVND (reference sequence). The V end lost 6 bases, the J end lost 0 bases, and 12 bases lay between the germline ends. In DNA form, the CDR3 reads TGTGCCAGTAGGCCAGGGCGTTATAGCAATCAGCCCCAGCATTTT. This gives the protein CASRPGRYSNQPQHF.

This clone was seen a single time. The chain is built from TRBV19 and TRBJ2-2; perhaps D is TRBD1 or TRBD2 (6 bases each). Germline loops: CDR1 LNHDA, CDR2 SQIVND (reference sequence). The CDR3 consists of 15 residues. With 3 bases removed from V and 4 bases from J, the gap between germline ends came to 12 bases. The chain's CDR3 is CASSMRGAGTGELFF. CDR3 nucleotides: TGTGCCAGTAGTATGAGGGGGGCAGGCACCGGGGAGCTGTTTTTT.

The chain uses TRBV3-1 (or the pseudogene TRBV3-2) and TRBJ2-3; TRBD1 might be the D (6 bases). V was trimmed by 2 bases and J by 1 base, leaving 25 bases between them. Germline values: CDR1 LGHDT, CDR2 YNNKEL (reference sequence). This CDR3 is 20 amino acids long. CDR3 DNA: TGTGCCAGCAGCCAATGCTCGACCCGGGACATCTCACCGGGCACAGATACGCAGTATTTT. Its translation is CASSQCSTRDISPGTDTQYF.

The CDR3 is CASSPGRGSRDEKLFF. DNA of the CDR3: TGTGCCAGCAGCCCAGGGAGAGGTTCGAGAGATGAAAAACTGTTTTTT. This chain connects TRBV7-2 to TRBJ1-4, with D tentatively TRBD1 (5 bases). With 5 bases removed from V and 6 bases from J, the gap between germline ends came to 19 bases. This CDR3 comprises 16 residues. CDR1 is SGHTA, CDR2 FQGNSA, per germline.

In this sample, this clone turned up once. This sequence joins TRBV24-1 and TRBJ2-5, with D uncertain. CDR3 length equals 13 residues. V was trimmed by 2 bases and J by 4 bases, leaving 7 bases between them. Germline CDR1 KGHDR, CDR2 SFDVKD. The DNA for the CDR3 is TGTGCCACCAGTGATTCCGGGTCAGAGACCCAGTACTTC. This translates into CATSDSGSETQYF.

This clone has only a few counts. The gene calls are TRBV12-3 or TRBV12-4 and TRBJ1-1; no clear D. CDR3 length: 12 residues. The V end was cut by 7 bases, the J end by 3 bases, with 9 bases between. The chain's CDR3 is CASKIGYTEAFF. CDR3 sequence (DNA): TGTGCCAGCAAAATTGGGTACACTGAAGCTTTCTTT.

The J gene is TRBJ1-2, the V gene TRBV7-2; TRBD1 matches 7 bases. Per the germline V gene, CDR1 is SGHTA and CDR2 is FQGNSA. The CDR3 runs to 13 residues. V lost 5 bases to trimming and J lost 5 bases; unmatched junction nucleotides: 5. The CDR3 DNA is TGTGCCAGCAGCACCCAGGGGGTTTATGGCTACACCTTC. The encoded protein is CASSTQGVYGYTF. Supplemented by reference TRBV7-2 and TRBJ1-2, the full variable domain reads GAGVSQSPSNKVTEKGKDVELRCDPISGHTALYWYRQSLGQGLEFLIYFQGNSAPDKSGLPSDRFSAERTGGSVSTLTIQRTQQEDSAVYLCASSTQGVYGYTFGSGTRLTVV.

This chain joins TRBV3-1 (or the pseudogene TRBV3-2) and TRBJ2-1; TRBD1 aligns across 7 bases. Per the germline V gene, CDR1 is LGHDT and CDR2 is YNNKEL (reference sequence). The ends lost 2 bases at V and 4 bases at J; junction bases unmatched: 5. This CDR3 contains 15 residues. This chain's CDR3 is CASSQSKGQYNEQFF. CDR3 sequence (DNA): TGTGCCAGCAGCCAATCAAAGGGACAGTACAATGAGCAGTTCTTC.